This is a list of T cell receptor beta chains from one sample in a study of control samples from healthy donors and cancer patients. Using immunoSEQ multiplex PCR, the repertoire was profiled, and TCRdb retains in-frame clones only, with some absent. The sample carries about 180,000 clones, approximately 92% recorded once. Specimen: blood. The receptors shown here come from a man aged 25 to 45 in good health. The CDR3 runs from the conserved cysteine through the conserved F or W. The order of the fields is V gene, clone size, J gene, D gene, CDR3 protein, CDR3 DNA. A D gene is named only where the DNA matches it firmly. Some rows mark clone size as missing; the rest say once, few, many or name a class of expanded clone.

TRBV7-9	NA	TRBJ1-6	NA	CASSLSGGSYNSPLHF	TGTGCCAGCAGCCTCTCGGGGGGCTCCTATAATTCACCCCTCCACTTT
TRBV7-2	NA	TRBJ1-6	NA	CASSLVQGPLSNSPLHF	TGTGCCAGCAGCTTAGTACAGGGCCCCCTTTCTAATTCACCCCTCCACTTT
TRBV27	NA	TRBJ2-1	TRBD2	CASNPGLAGEEGEQFF	TGTGCCAGCAATCCGGGACTAGCGGGAGAGGAAGGTGAGCAGTTCTTC
TRBV25-1	NA	TRBJ1-2	NA	CASSDLTGAVGGYTF	TGTGCCAGCAGTGACCTGACAGGTGCAGTAGGGGGCTACACCTTC
TRBV7-8	NA	TRBJ1-1	NA	CASSSRDGEAFF	TGTGCCAGCAGCTCCCGGGACGGCGAAGCTTTCTTT
TRBV5-1	few	TRBJ2-3	NA	CASSRTGDTQYF	TGCGCCAGCAGCCGGACGGGGGATACGCAGTATTTT
TRBV30	NA	TRBJ1-1	TRBD1	CAWNQGGNTEAFF	TGTGCCTGGAACCAGGGGGGGAACACTGAAGCTTTCTTT
TRBV5-5	NA	TRBJ2-3	NA	CASSSVRSSTDTQYF	TGTGCCAGCAGCTCAGTTCGCTCTAGCACAGATACGCAGTATTTT
TRBV6-5	NA	TRBJ1-6	NA	CASISGRERSSPLHF	TGTGCCAGCATATCCGGGAGGGAAAGAAGTTCACCCCTCCACTTT
TRBV7-2	NA	TRBJ1-6	NA	CASSPRLYSPLHF	TGTGCCAGCAGCCCACGACTCTATTCACCCCTCCACTTT
TRBV11-2	NA	TRBJ1-4	TRBD1	CASSSRDRGRFYEKLFF	TGTGCCAGCAGCTCCCGGGACAGGGGGCGGTTCTATGAAAAACTGTTTTTT
TRBV19	NA	TRBJ2-6	NA	CASSIVGANVLTF	TGTGCCAGTAGTATAGTGGGGGCCAACGTCCTGACTTTC
TRBV5-1	NA	TRBJ2-3	TRBD2	CASSYTSGATDTQYF	TGCGCCAGCAGCTACACTAGCGGGGCTACAGATACGCAGTATTTT
TRBV10-3	NA	TRBJ1-3	NA	CAISEYDRIDSGNTIYF	TGTGCCATCAGTGAGTACGACAGAATCGACTCTGGAAACACCATATATTTT
TRBV6-6	NA	TRBJ2-7	TRBD2	CASSYTRLAGSYEQYF	TGTGCCAGCAGTTATACCCGACTAGCGGGATCCTACGAGCAGTACTTC
TRBV5-5	NA	TRBJ2-1	NA	CASSNDNEQFF	TGTGCCAGCAGCAACGACAATGAGCAGTTCTTC
TRBV3-1/TRBV3-2	NA	TRBJ2-1	NA	CASSQNRVNEQFF	TGTGCCAGCAGCCAAAACAGGGTCAATGAGCAGTTCTTC
TRBV7-6	few	TRBJ2-7	TRBD2	CASSARSGSSIYEQYF	TGTGCCAGCAGCGCCCGAAGCGGGAGTAGTATCTACGAGCAGTACTTC
TRBV6-2/TRBV6-3	NA	TRBJ2-5	TRBD1	CASSYTSWGTGGAETQYF	TGTGCCAGCAGTTACACCTCCTGGGGCACAGGGGGCGCGGAGACCCAGTACTTC
TRBV28	NA	TRBJ1-6	NA	CASYYGTATNSPLHF	TGTGCCAGCTACTACGGAACAGCTACCAATTCACCCCTCCACTTT
TRBV7-2	NA	TRBJ1-2	NA	CASSLTENYGYTF	TGTGCCAGCAGCTTAACGGAGAACTATGGCTACACCTTC
TRBV19	NA	TRBJ2-7	NA	CASSRDRRSYEQYF	TGTGCCAGTAGCAGGGACCGAAGATCCTACGAGCAGTACTTC
TRBV6-1	NA	TRBJ2-1	TRBD1	CASSAMGQGWGNEQFF	TGTGCCAGCAGTGCCATGGGACAGGGCTGGGGAAATGAGCAGTTCTTC
TRBV2	NA	TRBJ1-5	NA	CASRVDSGNQPQHF	TGTGCCAGCAGGGTGGACAGCGGCAATCAGCCCCAGCATTTT
TRBV29-1	NA	TRBJ1-2	NA	CSVAKGYTF	TGCAGCGTTGCGAAAGGCTACACCTTC
TRBV6-5	NA	TRBJ1-1	NA	CATSPRFTEAFF	TGTGCCACCTCACCGCGTTTCACTGAAGCTTTCTTT
TRBV27	NA	TRBJ2-1	NA	CASSRVAAYNEQFF	TGTGCCAGCAGTAGGGTAGCGGCGTACAATGAGCAGTTCTTC
TRBV10-2	NA	TRBJ1-1	NA	CAGRRQLDTEAFF	TGCGCCGGGAGGAGACAGTTAGACACTGAAGCTTTCTTT
TRBV14	NA	TRBJ2-7	NA	CASSQGTGLEQYF	TGTGCCAGCAGCCAAGGTACAGGGCTAGAGCAGTACTTC